The 27 T cell receptor beta chains given below trace back to one sample, sequenced in a study of T cells after yellow fever vaccination. MiXCR, applied by TCRdb to the 5' RACE reads, yields one record per CDR3 protein. The sample has about 130,000 distinct CDR3 sequences, about 8.4% seen once. The starting material was CD8+ T cells sorted from PBMCs, obtained on the day of the yellow fever booster vaccination. Receptor source: a man aged 18 to 35 who received the YFV17D yellow fever vaccine.

The sample holds many counts of this clonotype. V is TRBV9 and J is TRBJ1-2; 7 bases agree with TRBD1. CDR3 length: 16 amino acids. The ends lost 0 bases at V and 1 base at J; junction bases unmatched: 6. In germline, CDR1 is SGDLS, CDR2 YYNGEE. The CDR3 loop is CASSVATPGGNYGYTF. Written as DNA, the CDR3 is TGTGCCAGCAGCGTAGCTACGCCAGGGGGTAACTATGGCTACACCTTC.

The table lists this clonotype with many counts. The chain carries TRBV7-8 and TRBJ2-3, with TRBD2 matching 7 bases. Looked up from germline, CDR1 is SGHVS and CDR2 is FQNEAQ. The J segment lost 5 bases and the V segment lost 5 bases, leaving 19 bases of the junction unmatched. The CDR3 extends over 18 amino acids. The CDR3 here is CASSPPTPTSQAGDTQYF. In nucleotides, the CDR3 is TGTGCCAGCAGCCCACCGACCCCGACTAGCCAAGCAGGAGATACGCAGTATTTT.

The J gene is TRBJ2-6, the V gene TRBV27; the match to TRBD1 covers 11 bases. The J segment lost 3 bases and the V segment lost 5 bases, leaving 12 bases of the junction unmatched. The CDR3 length is 19 residues. CDR1 MNHEY and CDR2 SMNVEV come from the germline V gene (reference sequence). In nucleotides, the CDR3 is TGTGCCAGCAGTACCTTTCGGGACAGGGGGAATTTTGGGGCCAACGTCCTGACTTTC. Translated: CASSTFRDRGNFGANVLTF.

This clonotype was seen repeatedly, ten times or more. The gene calls are TRBV20-1 and TRBJ2-1, with D tentatively TRBD1 or TRBD2 (5 bases each). Germline loops: CDR1 DFQATT, CDR2 SNEGSKA (reference sequence). Trimming removed 0 bases at V and 2 bases at J, with 11 bases between. The CDR3 is made up of 15 amino acids. Here the CDR3 reads CSARDGRGPYNEQFF. CDR3 in DNA: TGCAGTGCTAGAGATGGACGGGGACCCTACAATGAGCAGTTCTTC.

The sample holds a few counts of this clonotype. The chain recombines TRBV6-5 with TRBJ2-2, with D possibly being TRBD1 (5 bases). The germline V gene has CDR1 MNHEY and CDR2 SVGAGI. V shed 3 bases and J shed 6 bases, with 11 bases lying between them. The CDR3 has 14 amino acids. This CDR3 reads CASSYEQGPGELFF. The CDR3 DNA follows: TGTGCCAGCAGTTATGAGCAGGGCCCCGGGGAGCTGTTTTTT.

This clonotype occurred a few times. The gene calls are TRBV7-9 and TRBJ2-1; TRBD2 is a possible D gene (5 bases). CDR3 length: 11 residues. Trimming stripped 5 bases from V and 9 bases from J, with 8 bases between. CDR1 and CDR2 from the germline V gene are SEHNR and FQNEAQ (reference sequence). The CDR3 here is CASSIGGEQFF. CDR3 nucleotide sequence: TGTGCCAGCAGCATCGGAGGTGAGCAGTTCTTC.

This clonotype was seen once. The rearrangement uses TRBV7-8 and TRBJ2-7; 9 nucleotides agree with TRBD1. Germline CDR1 SGHVS, CDR2 FQNEAQ. The trim removed 1 base at V and 4 bases at J, leaving 2 bases unmatched. The CDR3 consists of 14 residues. CDR3 residues: CASSLVGTGYEQYF. CDR3 coding DNA: TGTGCCAGCAGCTTAGTGGGGACAGGGTACGAGCAGTACTTC.

This chain links TRBV20-1 with TRBJ1-6; the match to TRBD1 covers 10 bases. This CDR3 spans 14 amino acids. Germline CDR1 is DFQATT and CDR2 is SNEGSKA (reference sequence). Trimming took 3 bases from V and 7 from J; bases not matched to a gene: 3. The CDR3 reads CSARLTGGNSPLHF. Written as DNA, the CDR3 is TGCAGTGCTAGGTTGACAGGGGGCAATTCACCCCTCCACTTT.

This clonotype was counted at least ten times. The rearrangement links TRBV27 to TRBJ2-1; the D call may be TRBD1 or TRBD2 (5 bases each). This CDR3 is built from 14 residues. V was clipped by 3 bases and J by 2 bases, with 8 bases between them. CDR1 MNHEY and CDR2 SMNVEV come from the germline V gene (reference sequence). This chain's CDR3 is CASSFSGPYNEQFF. CDR3 nucleotide sequence: TGTGCCAGCAGTTTCTCGGGGCCCTACAATGAGCAGTTCTTC.

The chain has TRBV29-1 and TRBJ1-4; D gene uncertain. This CDR3 is built from 11 residues. Germline values: CDR1 SQVTM, CDR2 ANQGSEA. The ends were cut back, 7 bases at V and 7 bases at J, with 10 bases in the middle. CDR3 nucleotides: TGCAGCGCCCGAGCGGGTGAAAAACTGTTTTTT. Residues: CSARAGEKLFF.

The V call is TRBV12-5, the J call TRBJ1-1, with 11 bases fitting TRBD1. Germline lookup yields CDR1 LGHNT and CDR2 FRNRAP. Germline trimming cut 6 bases from V and 5 bases from J; bases unmatched to any gene: 2. The length of the CDR3 is 13 residues. CDR3 sequence reads: CASGGTGGTEAFF. CDR3 in DNA: TGTGCTAGTGGCGGGACAGGGGGAACTGAAGCTTTCTTT.

This clonotype was picked up a small number of times. The chain links TRBV4-1 to TRBJ2-7; 15 positions match TRBD2. J gave up 6 bases and V 4 bases, and 7 bases lay outside the gene matches. Germline CDR1 is MGHRA and CDR2 is YSYEKL. This CDR3 contains 16 residues. The CDR3 nucleotides are TGCGCCAGCAGCCCTCGGACTAGCGGGGGGGCCGTCGAGCAGTACTTC. It is translated as CASSPRTSGGAVEQYF.

The chain joins TRBV6-6 to TRBJ2-5; D not certain. The germline gives CDR1 MNHNY, CDR2 SVGAGI (reference sequence). V was pared by 8 bases and J by 2 bases, with 9 bases between. CDR3 size: 12 residues. CDR3 sequence: CASAAQQETQYF. The CDR3 DNA sequence: TGTGCCAGCGCTGCACAGCAAGAGACCCAGTACTTC.

This clonotype turned up a few times. J is TRBJ2-2 and V is TRBV25-1; D is unresolved. The CDR3 is made up of 14 amino acids. Germline V gives CDR1 MGHDK, CDR2 SYGVNS. V shed 1 base and J shed 6 bases, with 9 bases lying between them. The CDR3 is CASSEWATPGELFF. CDR3 coding DNA: TGTGCCAGCAGTGAATGGGCCACCCCCGGGGAGCTGTTTTTT.

In this sample, this clonotype turned up a few times. The V gene is TRBV13, the J gene TRBJ2-1; D is ambiguous. This CDR3 has 12 residues. V was trimmed by 1 base and J by 7 bases, leaving 5 bases between them. CDR1 is PRHDT, CDR2 FYEKMQ, per germline (reference sequence). Here the CDR3 reads CASSLVPNEQFF. As DNA, the CDR3 is TGTGCCAGCAGCTTAGTCCCTAATGAGCAGTTCTTC.

This clonotype was recorded at least ten times. V and J are TRBV4-2 and TRBJ2-1; 12 bases align to TRBD2. J gave up 5 bases and V 1 base, and 3 bases lay outside the gene matches. CDR1 is LGHNA, CDR2 YNFKEQ, per germline. The CDR3 extends over 16 amino acids. This chain's CDR3 is CASSQASGGAHNEQFF. The CDR3 nucleotides read TGTGCCAGCAGCCAAGCTAGCGGGGGGGCCCACAATGAGCAGTTCTTC.

The chain is built from TRBV4-1 and TRBJ2-7; tentative D call: TRBD1 (6 bases). This CDR3 spans 18 amino acids. V was cut by 1 base and J by 3 bases, with 22 bases left in between. Per the germline V gene, CDR1 is MGHRA and CDR2 is YSYEKL. The CDR3 loop reads CASSQGVRGTGTFYEQYV. CDR3 DNA sequence: TGCGCCAGCAGCCAAGGGGTACGGGGAACCGGGACATTCTACGAGCAGTACGTC.

The J gene is TRBJ2-3, the V gene TRBV4-3; 9 bases are shared with TRBD2. Unmatched junction bases numbered 7, after V lost 1 base and J lost 5 bases. The germline V gene has CDR1 LGHNA and CDR2 YSLEER. The length of the CDR3 is 16 residues. The CDR3 nucleotides read TGCGCCAGCAGCCAAGTGCCCAGCGGGGGGATAGATACGCAGTATTTT. Protein product: CASSQVPSGGIDTQYF.

The rearrangement joins TRBV7-9 to TRBJ2-1; D is undetermined. Trimming took off 0 bases at V and 8 bases at J, with 5 bases between the two ends. Germline V gene sequence: CDR1 SEHNR, CDR2 FQNEAQ (reference sequence). CDR3 size: 12 residues. This CDR3 is CASSLAPYEQFF. The CDR3 DNA is TGTGCCAGCAGCTTAGCGCCTTATGAGCAGTTCTTC.

The gene calls are TRBV5-1 and TRBJ1-1; the D is unclear. V gave up 9 bases and J gave up 3 bases, with 18 bases separating them. The CDR3 covers 14 residues. Germline V gives CDR1 SGHRS, CDR2 YFSETQ. CDR3 in DNA: TGCGCCACCCGAGAGGGAGGTGGGTACACTGAAGCTTTCTTT. This codes for CATREGGGYTEAFF.

J is TRBJ2-3 and V is TRBV7-3; 10 positions match TRBD2. Losses at the gene ends were 3 bases for V and 4 bases for J; bases not matched to a gene: 4. CDR1 is SGHTA, CDR2 FQGTGA, per germline. This CDR3 has 15 residues. CDR3 in amino acids: CASSFSGGIADTQYF. The CDR3 DNA sequence: TGTGCCAGCAGCTTTAGCGGGGGGATAGCAGATACGCAGTATTTT.

This clonotype was recorded a few times. V is TRBV6-2 or TRBV6-3 and J is TRBJ2-5; D is tentatively TRBD1 or TRBD2 (5 bases each). Germline V lookup: CDR1 MNHEY, CDR2 SVGEGT. The V end lost 8 bases, the J end lost 5 bases, and 15 bases lay between the germline ends. The CDR3 is 13 amino acids. The CDR3 sequence: CASSDVGTETQYF. In DNA form, the CDR3 reads TGTGCCAGCTCCGACGTGGGGACGGAGACCCAGTACTTC.

The chain combines TRBV6-2 or TRBV6-3 with TRBJ2-2; D possibly corresponds to TRBD1 (7 bases). CDR1 and CDR2 from the germline V gene are MNHEY and SVGEGT. CDR3 length: 13 amino acids. V was cut by 11 bases and J by 0 bases, with 10 bases left in between. CDR3 loop: CAGGTANTGELFF. As DNA, the CDR3 is TGTGCCGGGGGGACAGCGAACACCGGGGAGCTGTTTTTT.

The chain recombines TRBV6-2 or TRBV6-3 with TRBJ2-3, with a weak D call TRBD2 (6 bases). V was trimmed by 2 bases and J by 8 bases, leaving 14 bases between them. The CDR3 is 14 amino acids. Germline-derived CDR1 and CDR2 are MNHEY and SVGEGT. CDR3 in DNA: TGTGCCAGCAGTTACGAGGGCTGGGAGGTTACGCAGTATTTT. Its protein is CASSYEGWEVTQYF.

In this sample, this clonotype turned up a few times. The chain couples TRBV20-1 to TRBJ2-7; D is possibly TRBD1 or TRBD2 (5 bases each). Germline V gives CDR1 DFQATT, CDR2 SNEGSKA (reference sequence). Trimming cost V 3 bases and J 7 bases, with 19 bases left between them. The CDR3 spans 14 residues. In DNA, the CDR3 is TGCAGTGCTAGTCTCGGGGCAGCGGTCTATGAGCAGTACGTC. It yields the protein CSASLGAAVYEQYV.

This chain links TRBV18 with TRBJ2-7; a possible D gene is TRBD2 (5 bases). The V gene's germline CDR1 is KGHSH and CDR2 LQKENI. The CDR3 contains 15 residues. Trimming shortened V by 4 bases and J by 4 bases, and 17 bases separated the two germline ends. CDR3 DNA sequence: TGTGCCAGCTCACAAATACACATTCGAGGGTACGAGCAGTACTTC. It codes for CASSQIHIRGYEQYF. The full variable domain, completed using reference TRBV18 and TRBJ2-7, is NAGVMQNPRHLVRRRGQEARLRCSPMKGHSHVYWYRQLPEEGLKFMVYLQKENIIDESGMPKERFSAEFPKEGPSILRIQQVVRGDSAAYFCASSQIHIRGYEQYFGPGTRLTVT.

On this clonotype itself: One junction end does not reproduce the germline sequence, and a read error may be involved. Here the CDR3 reads CASSESDYDGNTIYF. CDR3 nucleotides: TGTGCCAGCAGCGAATCGGATTACGATGGAAACACCATATATTTT. This sequence joins TRBV25-1 and TRBJ1-3; D call uncertain. The length of the CDR3 is 15 residues. CDR1 MGHDK and CDR2 SYGVNS come from the germline V gene.